A single sample gave rise to the 29 T cell receptor beta chains below, sequenced in a study of blood T cell repertoires in COVID-19. Sequencing used immunoSEQ multiplex PCR; TCRdb keeps in-frame clones, though not all of them. This sample has over 70,000 clones, with around 90% found just once. Sequenced: peripheral blood. All receptors derive from a man aged 18 to 30 with COVID-19, enrolled during active disease.

The V and J genes are TRBV9 and TRBJ1-1, with TRBD1 matching 10 bases. CDR3 length: 15 amino acids. The junction had 3 bases not matched to a gene; V was cut back by 4 bases and J by 0 bases. Germline CDR1 SGDLS, CDR2 YYNGEE. The CDR3, as DNA: TGTGCCAGCAGCTCCGGGACAGGGGTGAACACTGAAGCTTTCTTT. This codes for CASSSGTGVNTEAFF.

The gene calls are TRBV29-1 and TRBJ2-7, with a weak D call TRBD1 (5 bases). The V end was cut by 1 base, the J end by 0 bases, with 13 bases between. CDR3 length: 15 residues. Germline assignment: CDR1 SQVTM and CDR2 ANQGSEA. DNA for the CDR3: TGCAGCGTTGAAGGAGGACAAGCGAGCTCCTACGAGCAGTACTTC. This translates into CSVEGGQASSYEQYF.

The chain joins TRBV19 to TRBJ1-6; TRBD1 matches at 9 bases. This CDR3 contains 15 residues. V trimming: 3 bases; J trimming: 13 bases; junction bases outside the gene matches: 10. Germline V gene data show CDR1 as LNHDA and CDR2 as SQIVND (reference sequence). CDR3 in DNA: TGTGCCAGTAGTATCGGACAGGGGACTTTATTTCCCCTCCACTTT. Amino acid sequence: CASSIGQGTLFPLHF.

This sequence joins TRBV21-1 and TRBJ2-5; TRBD1 is taken as the D call from the table, unchecked against the DNA. TRBV21-1 is assigned pseudogene status. The length of the CDR3 is 17 residues. CDR3 coding DNA: TGTGCCAGCAGCAAATCCCGACAGGGGCCAGTCCAAGAGACCCAGTACTTC. It codes for CASSKSRQGPVQETQYF.

The chain uses TRBV29-1 and TRBJ1-6; 7 bases are a match to TRBD1. The V gene end was trimmed by 5 bases and the J gene end by 7 bases; junction bases not matched to a gene: 5. Germline CDR1 SQVTM, CDR2 ANQGSEA. CDR3 length equals 13 residues. CDR3 sequence: CSVRSQGNSPLHF. Here the CDR3 DNA reads TGCAGCGTTCGGTCACAGGGGAATTCACCCCTCCACTTT.

The chain couples TRBV7-8 to TRBJ1-2; possible D gene TRBD1, 6 bases. This CDR3 is built from 13 residues. Germline-derived CDR1 and CDR2 are SGHVS and FQNEAQ. V dropped 5 bases and J dropped 4 bases, with 11 bases sitting between them. Written as DNA, the CDR3 is TGTGCCAGCAGCCAAGGGGGTAGCTATGGCTACACCTTC. It specifies CASSQGGSYGYTF.

In the case of this clone: The junction departs from the called germline gene at one end, perhaps through a read error. The V call is TRBV7-7, the J call TRBJ2-2; perhaps TRBD1 as D (7 bases). Germline loops: CDR1 SSHAT, CDR2 FNYEAQ (reference sequence). The length of the CDR3 is 17 residues. The CDR3 sequence: CASSPRGGTAGTGELFF. The CDR3 DNA reads as TGTGCTAGCAGCCCTCGGGGTGGGACAGCGGGCACCGGGGAGCTGTTTTTT.

The rearrangement uses TRBV7-9 and TRBJ2-7; possible D gene TRBD1, 6 bases. V was shortened by 4 bases and J by 4 bases, with 17 bases between the two germline ends. This CDR3 contains 15 residues. The germline V gene has CDR1 SEHNR and CDR2 FQNEAQ (reference sequence). CDR3 in amino acids: CASSSFLTGLYEQYF. CDR3 DNA: TGTGCCAGCAGCTCCTTCCTGACAGGCCTGTACGAGCAGTACTTC.

V usage is TRBV2 and J usage is TRBJ1-5; no clear D gene. The V end was cut by 7 bases, the J end by 0 bases, with 10 bases between. Germline lookup yields CDR1 SNHLY and CDR2 FYNNEI. The length of the CDR3 is 14 residues. The DNA for the CDR3 is TGTGCCAGCAAGGAGATAGATAGCAATCAGCCCCAGCATTTT. It is translated as CASKEIDSNQPQHF.

This clone came up a few times. The chain employs TRBV5-4 and TRBJ2-2; 14 bases line up with TRBD2. This CDR3 comprises 18 residues. The V and J ends lost 5 bases and 2 bases, in that order; junction bases with no gene match: 8. The germline V gene encodes CDR1 SGHNT and CDR2 YYREEE (reference sequence). As DNA, the CDR3 is TGTGCCAGCAGACCGGGACTAGCGGGAGTAAGAAACACCGGGGAGCTGTTTTTT. Translating gives CASRPGLAGVRNTGELFF.

The V call is TRBV19, the J call TRBJ2-3; D is perhaps TRBD2 (7 bases). Trimming pared 8 bases from V and 1 base from J, leaving 13 bases between. From germline, CDR1 is LNHDA and CDR2 SQIVND (reference sequence). This CDR3 contains 14 residues. The CDR3 reads CASSGGWGTDTQYF. The DNA for the CDR3 is TGTGCCAGTTCGGGGGGCTGGGGCACAGATACGCAGTATTTT. Supplemented by reference TRBV19 and TRBJ2-3, the full variable domain reads DGGITQSPKYLFRKEGQNVTLSCEQNLNHDAMYWYRQDPGQGLRLIYYSQIVNDFQKGDIAEGYSVSREKKESFPLTVTSAQKNPTAFYLCASSGGWGTDTQYFGPGTRLTVL.

The chain has TRBV24-1 and TRBJ2-3; the D gene is possibly TRBD2 (6 bases). The CDR3 contains 16 residues. Germline-derived CDR1 and CDR2 are KGHDR and SFDVKD. V was shortened by 1 base and J by 2 bases, with 12 bases between the two germline ends. DNA for the CDR3: TGTGCCACCAGTGATTTTAGGGGCGGGACCACAGATACGCAGTATTTT. This encodes CATSDFRGGTTDTQYF.

This clone was seen only once. The chain couples TRBV20-1 to TRBJ2-7, with D maybe TRBD2 (6 bases). The germline gives CDR1 DFQATT, CDR2 SNEGSKA (reference sequence). CDR3 length equals 15 residues. Trimming cost V 3 bases and J 0 bases, with 15 bases left between them. The CDR3 protein is CSASGGGTSSYEQYF. The DNA for the CDR3 is TGCAGTGCTAGTGGTGGGGGGACGAGCTCCTACGAGCAGTACTTC.

This sequence joins TRBV4-1 and TRBJ2-7; TRBD1 aligns across 9 bases. Germline trimming cut 4 bases from V and 7 bases from J; bases unmatched to any gene: 2. In germline, CDR1 is MGHRA, CDR2 YSYEKL. There are 12 residues in the CDR3. The CDR3 region has the DNA TGCGCCAGCAGCCGGACAGGGGATGAGCAGTACTTC. This codes for CASSRTGDEQYF.

J is TRBJ2-7 and V is TRBV29-1, with 10 bases aligning to TRBD1. Germline V gene lookup returns CDR1 SQVTM and CDR2 ANQGSEA. With V trimmed by 4 bases and J by 1 base, 4 bases remained unmatched. The CDR3 is 14 residues long. CDR3 in DNA: TGCAGCGTTGTCCCGGGACAGGGGTCCTACGAGCAGTACTTC. Protein: CSVVPGQGSYEQYF.

The DNA of the CDR3 is TGTGCCAGCAGCTCGGACATTCCCTACAATGAGCAGTTCTTC. It specifies CASSSDIPYNEQFF. V usage is TRBV7-6 and J usage is TRBJ2-1; D possibly corresponds to TRBD1 (5 bases). CDR3 length: 14 amino acids. Trimming removed 4 bases from V and 2 bases from J, with 9 bases in between. Germline CDR1 is SGHVS and CDR2 is FNYEAQ.

CDR3 loop: CASRLVGTPGLERTEQYF. The CDR3 region has the DNA TGTGCCAGCAGACTAGTGGGGACCCCGGGACTAGAAAGGACCGAGCAGTACTTC. The chain has TRBV27 and TRBJ2-7, with 8 bases aligning to TRBD2. The CDR3 runs 18 residues. V shed 6 bases, J shed 6 bases, and the junction held 22 bases outside the gene matches. In germline, CDR1 is MNHEY, CDR2 SMNVEV (reference sequence).

The gene calls are TRBV4-3 and TRBJ1-4; D perhaps matches TRBD1 (5 bases). The CDR3 extends over 16 amino acids. V lost 0 bases and J lost 8, with 16 bases in between. CDR1 is LGHNA, CDR2 YSLEER, per germline. CDR3 in amino acids: CASSQEGASLGEKLFF. The CDR3 DNA reads TGCGCCAGCAGCCAAGAAGGGGCTTCCTTAGGAGAAAAACTGTTTTTT.

The chain links TRBV6-6 to TRBJ1-3; D ambiguous. The CDR3 is 14 amino acids. Germline assignment: CDR1 MNHNY and CDR2 SVGAGI (reference sequence). The V end lost 4 bases, the J end lost 1 base, and 8 bases lay between the germline ends. CDR3 in amino acids: CASSLESSGNTIYF. In DNA form, the CDR3 reads TGTGCCAGCAGTTTGGAGAGTTCTGGAAACACCATATATTTT.

CDR3 in amino acids: CASSTDRGTNSPLHF. The CDR3 DNA sequence: TGTGCCAGCTCTACAGACAGGGGAACGAATTCACCCCTCCACTTT. The rearrangement joins TRBV18 to TRBJ1-6; 8 nucleotides line up with TRBD1. The CDR3 runs to 15 residues. Unmatched junction bases numbered 8, after V lost 6 bases and J lost 7 bases. Germline V lookup: CDR1 KGHSH, CDR2 LQKENI.

The chain links TRBV5-6 to TRBJ2-5; TRBD1 aligns across 8 bases. This CDR3 contains 16 residues. V trimming: 2 bases; J trimming: 4 bases; junction bases outside the gene matches: 10. CDR1 SGHDT and CDR2 YYEEEE come from the germline V gene. The CDR3 sequence is CASSLLDRDGLETQYF. The CDR3 DNA reads TGTGCCAGCAGCTTACTGGACAGGGATGGATTAGAGACCCAGTACTTC.

There are a few counts of this clone. The chain employs TRBV28 and TRBJ2-1, with 10 bases identical to TRBD2. CDR3 length equals 17 residues. The ends lost 6 bases at V and 0 bases at J; junction bases unmatched: 8. Looked up from germline, CDR1 is MDHEN and CDR2 is SYDVKM. The chain's CDR3 is CASRLGLATSSYNEQFF. CDR3 DNA sequence: TGTGCCAGCAGACTGGGACTAGCGACGAGCTCCTACAATGAGCAGTTCTTC. The entire variable domain, with the rest obtained from reference TRBV28 and TRBJ2-1, is as follows: DVKVTQSSRYLVKRTGEKVFLECVQDMDHENMFWYRQDPGLGLRLIYFSYDVKMKEKGDIPEGYSVSREKKERFSLILESASTNQTSMYLCASRLGLATSSYNEQFFGPGTRLTVL.

The chain employs TRBV19 and TRBJ2-7; TRBD1 agrees at 8 bases. V trimming: 5 bases; J trimming: 5 bases; junction bases outside the gene matches: 8. CDR1 and CDR2 (germline): LNHDA, SQIVND (reference sequence). The CDR3 loop spans 14 amino acids. The CDR3 nucleotides read TGTGCCAGTAGTCTCACTGGACAGGGTAACGAGCAGTACTTC. It encodes CASSLTGQGNEQYF.

CDR3 amino acids: CARSLAWVLRSSNQPQHF. The CDR3 coding sequence is TGTGCCAGAAGCTTGGCCTGGGTTCTAAGGAGTAGCAATCAGCCCCAGCATTTT. V is TRBV5-3 and J is TRBJ1-5; D gene uncertain. TRBV5-3 counts as an open reading frame of uncertain function. V gave up 0 bases and J gave up 0 bases, with 16 bases separating them. CDR3 length equals 18 residues.

The chain is built from TRBV27 and TRBJ1-2; TRBD1 is a possible D gene (5 bases). The V end was cut by 3 bases, the J end by 3 bases, with 17 bases between. The CDR3 is 16 amino acids. CDR1 is MNHEY and CDR2 is SMNVEV in the germline V gene (reference sequence). For the CDR3, the DNA is TGTGCCAGCAGTTTCCTGGGACGGGGGGGAGACTATGGCTACACCTTC. It codes for CASSFLGRGGDYGYTF.

The genes are TRBV9 and TRBJ2-3; D is perhaps TRBD2 (6 bases). This CDR3 comprises 16 residues. Trimming stripped 2 bases from V and 6 bases from J, with 19 bases between. Germline V CDR1 and CDR2: SGDLS, YYNGEE. The CDR3 protein is CASSVDRGEKWDTQYF. The CDR3 DNA reads TGTGCCAGCAGCGTCGACCGCGGGGAAAAGTGGGATACGCAGTATTTT.

The chain has TRBV9 and TRBJ2-1; 8 nucleotides agree with TRBD1. The CDR3 consists of 15 residues. Germline lookup yields CDR1 SGDLS and CDR2 YYNGEE. After removal of 2 bases from V and 1 base from J, the junction contained 2 bases not matched to a gene. CDR3 loop: CASSVQGASYNEQFF. The DNA of the CDR3 is TGTGCCAGCAGCGTTCAGGGGGCATCCTACAATGAGCAGTTCTTC.

The chain is built from TRBV6-2 or TRBV6-3 and TRBJ1-1; 8 bases align to TRBD1. Germline CDR1 and CDR2: MNHEY and SVGEGT. With 2 bases clipped from V and 0 bases from J, the junction kept 8 bases outside the gene matches. The CDR3 length is 17 residues. The CDR3: CASSYGGTGLMNTEAFF. The CDR3 DNA follows: TGTGCCAGCAGTTACGGGGGGACAGGTCTTATGAACACTGAAGCTTTCTTT.

This sequence joins TRBV5-1 and TRBJ2-3; D is unresolved. This CDR3 contains 14 residues. CDR1 and CDR2 from the germline V gene are SGHRS and YFSETQ. V gave up 4 bases and J gave up 3 bases, with 12 bases separating them. The CDR3 sequence: CASSPQLGTDTQYF. CDR3 nucleotide sequence: TGCGCCAGCAGCCCACAGCTGGGTACAGATACGCAGTATTTT.